The present entry profiles one T cell receptor beta chain with its context. This entry belongs to a study of blood T cell repertoires in COVID-19. Across the whole study: The United States, Italy and Spain provided the acute and convalescent COVID-19 samples. Sample material is recorded as cDNA or gDNA derived from T cells, B-cell-depleted T cells, or PBMCs.

Authors' analysis steps: It was from reference gene primer amplification that nucleated cell counts were estimated. Some clones are missing from TCRdb's copy, which holds only in-frame ones; the method was immunoSEQ multiplex PCR. The V and J calls and clone size are taken from that table; D and trimming were inferred from the DNA. The sample contains approximately 150,000 clones, approximately 82% of which appear only once. Trimming removed 2 bases from V and 5 bases from J; junction bases left unmatched: 10. This CDR3 is 17 amino acids long. The germline gives CDR1 SGHAT, CDR2 FQNNGV. The TCR was taken from a human donor with acute or convalescent COVID-19. The donor label of this sample is uncertain. The chain carries TRBV11-2 and TRBJ2-5, with 11 bases fitting TRBD2. Sample: peripheral blood. CDR3 residues: CASSLTGSSGGRETQYF. The DNA for the CDR3 is TGTGCCAGCAGCTTAACCGGGTCTAGCGGGGGGCGGGAGACCCAGTACTTC.